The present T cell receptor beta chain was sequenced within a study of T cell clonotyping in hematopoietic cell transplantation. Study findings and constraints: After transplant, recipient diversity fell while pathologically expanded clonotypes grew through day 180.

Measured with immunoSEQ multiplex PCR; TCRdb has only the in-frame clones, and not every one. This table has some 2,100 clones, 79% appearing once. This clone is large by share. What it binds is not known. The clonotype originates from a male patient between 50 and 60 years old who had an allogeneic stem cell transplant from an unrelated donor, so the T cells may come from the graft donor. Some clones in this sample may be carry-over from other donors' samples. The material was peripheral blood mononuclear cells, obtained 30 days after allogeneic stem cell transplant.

The CDR3 DNA reads TGTGCCAGCAACCGAGGGGACGGCCTGAAACGTGATGAATATTTT. Protein product: CASNRGDGLKRDEYF. V and J are TRBV7-9 and TRBJ1-3; tentatively, D is TRBD1 (5 bases). Germline assignment: CDR1 SEHNR and CDR2 FQNEAQ (reference sequence). CDR3 length: 15 residues. Trimming took 7 bases from V and 15 from J, leaving 28 bases between them.